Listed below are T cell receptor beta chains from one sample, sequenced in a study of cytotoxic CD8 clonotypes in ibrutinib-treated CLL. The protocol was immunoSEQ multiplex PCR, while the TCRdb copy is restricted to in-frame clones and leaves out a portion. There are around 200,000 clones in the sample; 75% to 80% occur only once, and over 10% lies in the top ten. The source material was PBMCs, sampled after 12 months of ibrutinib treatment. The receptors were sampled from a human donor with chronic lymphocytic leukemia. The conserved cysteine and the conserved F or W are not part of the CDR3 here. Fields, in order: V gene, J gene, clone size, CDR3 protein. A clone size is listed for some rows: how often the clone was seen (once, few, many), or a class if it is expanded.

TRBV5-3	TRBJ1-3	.	ARSPGPGQASRGY
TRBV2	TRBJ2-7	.	ASSPGAYEQY
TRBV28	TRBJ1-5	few	ASSYPGRGRQPQH
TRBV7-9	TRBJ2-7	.	ASSSGTSGNQY
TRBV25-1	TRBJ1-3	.	ASSERNTIY
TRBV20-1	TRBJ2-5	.	SATPSQTQY
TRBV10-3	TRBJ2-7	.	AISESNVGAGQY
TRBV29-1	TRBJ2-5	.	SVDRGRETQY
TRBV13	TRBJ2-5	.	ASSSFTSSRRRGQY
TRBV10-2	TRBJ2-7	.	ASSISPNEQY
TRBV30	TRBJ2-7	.	AWSVKATYEQY
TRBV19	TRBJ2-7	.	ASSLQDRPTYEQY
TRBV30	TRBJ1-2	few	AWRGPANYGYT
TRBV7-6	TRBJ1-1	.	ASIPLGGQGKNTEAF
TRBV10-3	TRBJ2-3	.	AISESSGPLEDTQY
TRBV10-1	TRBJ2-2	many	ASSESTSGRAYTGELF
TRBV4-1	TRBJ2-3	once	ASSQVPGRTSTDTQY
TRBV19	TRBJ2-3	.	ASRQGPTDTQY